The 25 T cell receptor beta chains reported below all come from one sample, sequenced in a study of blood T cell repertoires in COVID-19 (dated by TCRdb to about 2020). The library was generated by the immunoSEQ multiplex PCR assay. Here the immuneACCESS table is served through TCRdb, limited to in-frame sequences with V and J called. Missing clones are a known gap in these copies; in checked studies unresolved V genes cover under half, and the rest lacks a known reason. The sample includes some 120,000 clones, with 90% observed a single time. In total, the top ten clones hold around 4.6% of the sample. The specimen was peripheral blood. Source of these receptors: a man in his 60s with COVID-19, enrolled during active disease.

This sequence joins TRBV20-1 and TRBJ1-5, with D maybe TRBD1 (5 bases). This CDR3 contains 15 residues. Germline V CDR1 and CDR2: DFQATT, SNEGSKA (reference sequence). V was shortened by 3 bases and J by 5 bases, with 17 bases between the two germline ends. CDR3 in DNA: TGCAGTGCTAGTGGGTCCTTTAGGGGTTATCAGCCCCAGCATTTT. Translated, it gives CSASGSFRGYQPQHF.

The CDR3 reads CASSLEAGDYEQYF. In DNA, the CDR3 is TGTGCCAGCAGTTTAGAAGCGGGCGACTACGAGCAGTACTTC. The genes are TRBV7-3 and TRBJ2-7; perhaps TRBD2 as D (6 bases). Trimming pared 6 bases from V and 3 bases from J, leaving 15 bases between. This CDR3 comprises 14 residues. CDR1 is SGHTA, CDR2 FQGTGA, per germline.

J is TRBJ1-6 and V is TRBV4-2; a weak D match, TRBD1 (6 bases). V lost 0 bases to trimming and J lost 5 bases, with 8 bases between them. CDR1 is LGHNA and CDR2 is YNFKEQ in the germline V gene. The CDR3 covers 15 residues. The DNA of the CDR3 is TGTGCCAGCAGCCAAGATCGGACAGATAATTCACCCCTCCACTTT. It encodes CASSQDRTDNSPLHF.

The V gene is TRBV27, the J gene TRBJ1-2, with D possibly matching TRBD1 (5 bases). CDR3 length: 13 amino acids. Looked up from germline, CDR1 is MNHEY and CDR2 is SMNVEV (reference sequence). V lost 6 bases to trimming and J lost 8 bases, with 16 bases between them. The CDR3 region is CASSLGGGKGYTF. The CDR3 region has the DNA TGTGCCAGCAGCCTCGGGGGGGGAAAAGGCTACACCTTC.

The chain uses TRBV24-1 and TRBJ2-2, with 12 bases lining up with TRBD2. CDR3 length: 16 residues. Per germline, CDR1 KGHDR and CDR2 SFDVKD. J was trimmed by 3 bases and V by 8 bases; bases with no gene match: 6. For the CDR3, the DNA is TGTGCCACCACTAATCGACTAGCGGGAGACACCGGGGAGCTGTTTTTT. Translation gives CATTNRLAGDTGELFF.

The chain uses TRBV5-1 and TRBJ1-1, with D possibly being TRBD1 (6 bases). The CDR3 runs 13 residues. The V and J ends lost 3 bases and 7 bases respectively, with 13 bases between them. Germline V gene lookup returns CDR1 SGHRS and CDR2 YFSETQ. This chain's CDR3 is CASSSGDLGEAFF. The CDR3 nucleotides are TGCGCCAGCAGCTCAGGGGACCTAGGTGAAGCTTTCTTT.

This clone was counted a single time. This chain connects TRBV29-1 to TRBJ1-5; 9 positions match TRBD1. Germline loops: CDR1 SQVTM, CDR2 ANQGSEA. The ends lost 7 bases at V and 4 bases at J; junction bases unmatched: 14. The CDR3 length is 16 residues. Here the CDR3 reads CSALEQGADTNQPQHF. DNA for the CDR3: TGCAGCGCCCTAGAACAGGGGGCGGATACGAATCAGCCCCAGCATTTT.

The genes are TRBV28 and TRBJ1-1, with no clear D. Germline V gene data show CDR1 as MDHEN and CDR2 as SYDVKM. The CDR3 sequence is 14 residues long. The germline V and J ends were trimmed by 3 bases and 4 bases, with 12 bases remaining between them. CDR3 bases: TGTGCCAGCAGTTTTTGGGGAGGTAGCACTGAAGCTTTCTTT. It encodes CASSFWGGSTEAFF.

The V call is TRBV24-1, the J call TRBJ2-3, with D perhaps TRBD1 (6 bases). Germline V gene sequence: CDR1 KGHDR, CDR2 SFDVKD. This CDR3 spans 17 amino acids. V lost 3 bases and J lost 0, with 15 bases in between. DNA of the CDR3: TGTGCCACCAGTGATGGCCTGTGGGACACCAGCACAGATACGCAGTATTTT. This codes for CATSDGLWDTSTDTQYF.

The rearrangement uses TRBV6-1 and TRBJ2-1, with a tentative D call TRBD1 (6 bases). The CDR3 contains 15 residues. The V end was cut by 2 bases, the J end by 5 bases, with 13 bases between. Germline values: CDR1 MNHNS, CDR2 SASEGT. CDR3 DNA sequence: TGTGCCAGCAGTGAACGGGACAATGTCCACAATGAGCAGTTCTTC. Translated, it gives CASSERDNVHNEQFF.

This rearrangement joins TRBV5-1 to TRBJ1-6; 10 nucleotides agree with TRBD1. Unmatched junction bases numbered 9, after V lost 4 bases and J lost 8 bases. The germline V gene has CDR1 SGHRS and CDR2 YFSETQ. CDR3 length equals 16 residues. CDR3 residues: CASSLDGTGDYSPLHF. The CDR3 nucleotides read TGCGCCAGCAGCCTTGACGGGACAGGGGATTATTCACCCCTCCACTTT.

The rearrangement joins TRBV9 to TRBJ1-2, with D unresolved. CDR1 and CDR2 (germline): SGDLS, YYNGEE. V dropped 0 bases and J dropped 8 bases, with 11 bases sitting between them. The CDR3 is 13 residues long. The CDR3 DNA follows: TGTGCCAGCAGCGTAGGAGACGCCGGGGGCTACACCTTC. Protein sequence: CASSVGDAGGYTF.

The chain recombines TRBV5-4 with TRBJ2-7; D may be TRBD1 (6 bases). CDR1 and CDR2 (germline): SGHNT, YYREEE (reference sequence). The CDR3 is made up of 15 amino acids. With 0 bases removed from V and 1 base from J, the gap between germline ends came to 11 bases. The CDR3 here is CASSLGGDRSYEQYF. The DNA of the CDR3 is TGTGCCAGCAGCTTGGGGGGCGACAGGTCCTACGAGCAGTACTTC.

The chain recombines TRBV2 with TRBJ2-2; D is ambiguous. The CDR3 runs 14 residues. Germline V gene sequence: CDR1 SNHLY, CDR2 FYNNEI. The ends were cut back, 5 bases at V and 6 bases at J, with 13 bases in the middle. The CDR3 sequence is CASSLYLKAGELFF. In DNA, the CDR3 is TGTGCCAGCAGTCTCTATTTAAAAGCCGGGGAGCTGTTTTTT.

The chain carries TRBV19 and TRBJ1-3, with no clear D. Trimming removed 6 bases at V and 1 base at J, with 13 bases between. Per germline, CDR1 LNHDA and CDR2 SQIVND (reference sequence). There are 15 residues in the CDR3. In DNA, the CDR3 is TGTGCCAGTAGCACCGAGGCGGCTTCTGGAAACACCATATATTTT. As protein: CASSTEAASGNTIYF.

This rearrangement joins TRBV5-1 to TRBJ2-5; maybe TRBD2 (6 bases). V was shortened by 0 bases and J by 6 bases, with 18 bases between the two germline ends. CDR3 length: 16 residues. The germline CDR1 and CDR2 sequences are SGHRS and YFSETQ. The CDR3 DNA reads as TGCGCCAGCAGCTTGGGCGGGCAGGAGGGTGGAAAGACCCAGTACTTC. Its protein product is CASSLGGQEGGKTQYF.

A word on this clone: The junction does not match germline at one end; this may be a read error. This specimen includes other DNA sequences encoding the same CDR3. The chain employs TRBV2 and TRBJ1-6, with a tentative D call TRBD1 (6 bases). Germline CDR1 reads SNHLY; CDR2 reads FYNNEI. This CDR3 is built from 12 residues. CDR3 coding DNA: TGTGCCAGCAGCGGACAGTATTCACCTCTCCACTTT. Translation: CASSGQYSPLHF. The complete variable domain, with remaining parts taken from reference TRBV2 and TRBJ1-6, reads EPEVTQTPSHQVTQMGQEVILRCVPISNHLYFYWYRQILGQKVEFLVSFYNNEISEKSEIFDDQFSVERPDGSNFTLKIRSTKLEDSAMYFCASSGQYSPLHFGNGTRLTVT.

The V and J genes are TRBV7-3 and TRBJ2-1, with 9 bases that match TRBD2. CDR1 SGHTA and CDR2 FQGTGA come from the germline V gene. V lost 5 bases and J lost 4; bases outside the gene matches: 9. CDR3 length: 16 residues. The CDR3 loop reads CASSPLAGLEYNEQFF. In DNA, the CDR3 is TGTGCCAGCAGCCCCCTAGCGGGATTAGAGTACAATGAGCAGTTCTTC.

The DNA for the CDR3 is TGTGCCAGCAGCTTGGCTAATAATCAGCCCCAGCATTTT. It specifies CASSLANNQPQHF. J is TRBJ1-5 and V is TRBV5-5, with unresolved D. Germline values: CDR1 SGHKS, CDR2 YYEKEE (reference sequence). V lost 0 bases to trimming and J lost 4 bases, with 5 bases between them. The CDR3 runs to 13 residues.

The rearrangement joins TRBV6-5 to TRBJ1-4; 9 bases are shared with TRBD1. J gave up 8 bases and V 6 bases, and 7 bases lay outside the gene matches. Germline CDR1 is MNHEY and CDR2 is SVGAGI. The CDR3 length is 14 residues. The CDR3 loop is CASSTGTGKEKLFF. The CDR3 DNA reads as TGTGCCAGCAGCACCGGGACAGGGAAAGAAAAACTGTTTTTT.

The CDR3 is CASRLAGGPTGELFF. The DNA of the CDR3 is TGTGCCAGTAGACTAGCGGGAGGGCCCACCGGGGAGCTGTTTTTT. The rearrangement links TRBV19 to TRBJ2-2, with 13 bases aligning to TRBD2. Losses at the gene ends were 6 bases for V and 4 bases for J; bases not matched to a gene: 2. CDR1 and CDR2 from the germline V gene are LNHDA and SQIVND (reference sequence). There are 15 residues in the CDR3.

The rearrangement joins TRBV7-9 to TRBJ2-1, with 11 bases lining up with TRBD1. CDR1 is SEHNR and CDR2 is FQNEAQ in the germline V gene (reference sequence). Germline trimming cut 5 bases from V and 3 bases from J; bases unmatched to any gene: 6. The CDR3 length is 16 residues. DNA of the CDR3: TGTGCCAGCAGCCTCCACGGGACAGGGGGCTACAATGAGCAGTTCTTC. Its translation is CASSLHGTGGYNEQFF.

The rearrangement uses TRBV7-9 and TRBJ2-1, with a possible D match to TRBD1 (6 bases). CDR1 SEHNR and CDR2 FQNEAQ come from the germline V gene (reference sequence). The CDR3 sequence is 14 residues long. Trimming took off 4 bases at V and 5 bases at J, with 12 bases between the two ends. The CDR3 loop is CASSSWTENNEQFF. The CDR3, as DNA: TGTGCCAGCAGCTCATGGACAGAAAACAATGAGCAGTTCTTC.

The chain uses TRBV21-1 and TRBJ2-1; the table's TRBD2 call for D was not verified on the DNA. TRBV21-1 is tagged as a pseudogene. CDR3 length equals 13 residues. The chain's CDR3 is CASSNSGNNEQFF. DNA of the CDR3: TGTGCCAGCAGCAACAGCGGGAACAATGAGCAGTTCTTC.

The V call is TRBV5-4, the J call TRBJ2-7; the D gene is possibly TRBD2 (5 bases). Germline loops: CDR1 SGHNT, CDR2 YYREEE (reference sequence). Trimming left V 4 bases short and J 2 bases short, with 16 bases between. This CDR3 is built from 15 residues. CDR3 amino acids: CASSPSMGEAYEQYF. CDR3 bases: TGTGCCAGCAGCCCCAGTATGGGAGAGGCCTACGAGCAGTACTTC.